The 6 T cell receptor beta chains in this list originate from one sample, sequenced in a study of metastatic and nonmetastatic thyroid tumors. Patients were all untreated before their thyroid surgery. TCRdb reprocessed the PCR reads using MiXCR. The repertoire holds about 24,000 clones, around a fifth seen once, with about 4.6% in the top ten. Sample: blood. These receptor sequences come from a male donor with papillary thyroid cancer or a benign thyroid nodule (not recorded which). Some clones in this sample may be carry-over from other donors' samples.

This clone is medium-sized. The chain's CDR3 is CASSDTRPYEQYF. In DNA, the CDR3 is TGTGCCAGCAGTGACACCAGACCCTACGAGCAGTACTTC. The chain links TRBV2 to TRBJ2-7, with D unresolved. CDR1 SNHLY and CDR2 FYNNEI come from the germline V gene. The V and J ends lost 3 bases and 2 bases respectively, with 8 bases between them. CDR3 length equals 13 residues.

This clone was observed many times. The chain is built from TRBV19 and TRBJ1-1; D perhaps matches TRBD1 (6 bases). This CDR3 has 14 amino acids. Germline loops: CDR1 LNHDA, CDR2 SQIVND (reference sequence). With 7 bases removed from V and 5 bases from J, the gap between germline ends came to 17 bases. The CDR3 DNA reads as TGTGCCAGTAATCCAATAGGGGGGAGGACTGAAGCTTTCTTT. It translates to CASNPIGGRTEAFF. Together with reference TRBV19 and TRBJ1-1, the CDR3 gives the full variable domain: DGGITQSPKYLFRKEGQNVTLSCEQNLNHDAMYWYRQDPGQGLRLIYYSQIVNDFQKGDIAEGYSVSREKKESFPLTVTSAQKNPTAFYLCASNPIGGRTEAFFGQGTRLTVV.

This clone came up many times. The V and J genes are TRBV5-8 and TRBJ2-5, with 8 bases matching TRBD1. The CDR3 is 15 amino acids. J gave up 4 bases and V 4 bases, and 9 bases lay outside the gene matches. Germline lookup yields CDR1 SGHTS and CDR2 YDEGEE. This CDR3 reads CASSTTGGRGETQYF. In DNA form, the CDR3 reads TGTGCCAGCAGCACCACAGGGGGTAGAGGAGAGACCCAGTACTTC.

The gene calls are TRBV12-3 or TRBV12-4 and TRBJ2-1, with 8 bases aligning to TRBD1. This CDR3 is 16 amino acids long. V lost 3 bases, J lost 6 bases, and 10 bases stayed unmatched. The CDR3 spells CASSLEPGGRGNEQFF. In nucleotides, the CDR3 is TGTGCCAGCAGTTTGGAGCCAGGGGGCCGGGGCAATGAGCAGTTCTTC.

By sample fraction, this clone is medium-sized. This chain uses TRBV24-1 with TRBJ2-6, with a possible D match to TRBD1 (6 bases). The CDR3 has 15 amino acids. V lost 4 bases, J lost 13 bases, and 19 bases lay in between. The germline V gene encodes CDR1 KGHDR and CDR2 SFDVKD. CDR3 in DNA: TGTGCCACCAGTGAGGCAGGGGCAAATACACGAGTCCTGACTTTC. Amino acid sequence: CATSEAGANTRVLTF.

Many counts were recorded for this clone. V gene TRBV5-1 combines with J gene TRBJ2-5, with 9 bases fitting TRBD1. This CDR3 has 14 residues. V lost 5 bases and J lost 5; bases outside the gene matches: 7. CDR1 and CDR2 from the germline V gene are SGHRS and YFSETQ. CDR3 residues: CASRSGTGYETQYF. DNA of the CDR3: TGCGCCAGCAGGTCCGGGACAGGGTACGAGACCCAGTACTTC.